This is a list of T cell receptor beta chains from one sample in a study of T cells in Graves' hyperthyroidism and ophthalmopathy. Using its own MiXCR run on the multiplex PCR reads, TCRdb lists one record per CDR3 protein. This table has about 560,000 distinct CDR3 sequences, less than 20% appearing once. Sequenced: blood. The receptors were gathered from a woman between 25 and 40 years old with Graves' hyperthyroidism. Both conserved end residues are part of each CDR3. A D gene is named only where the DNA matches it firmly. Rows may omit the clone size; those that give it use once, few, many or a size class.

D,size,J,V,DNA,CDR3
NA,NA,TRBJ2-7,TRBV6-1,TGTGCCAGCAGAGAGACCTACTACGAGCAGTACTTC,CASRETYYEQYF
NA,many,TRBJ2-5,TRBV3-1,TGTGCCAGCAAGGTTAGCGCGACACAAGAGACCCAGTACTTC,CASKVSATQETQYF
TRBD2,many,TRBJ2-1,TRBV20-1,TGCAGTGCTAGAGATCCGACTAGCGGGAGTACTGAGCAGTTCTTC,CSARDPTSGSTEQFF
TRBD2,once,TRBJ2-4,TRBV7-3,TGTGCCAGCAGCTTAGGACTAGCGGGGTTTGGAGCCAAAAACATTCAGTACTTC,CASSLGLAGFGAKNIQYF
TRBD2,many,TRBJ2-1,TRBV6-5,TGTGCCAGCAGTTACCTCATAGCGGGAGAGGCCTACAATGAGCAGTTCTTC,CASSYLIAGEAYNEQFF
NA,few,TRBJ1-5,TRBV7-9,TGTGCCAGCAGTGAAGGGGAGGACGGCAATCAGCCCCAGCATTTT,CASSEGEDGNQPQHF
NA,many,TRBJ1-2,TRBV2,TGTGCCAGCAGTGATGGGAGGAGATCAAACTATGGCTACACCTTC,CASSDGRRSNYGYTF
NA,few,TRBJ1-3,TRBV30,TGTGCCTGGAGGTCGGGACGGAACTCTGGAAACACCATATATTTT,CAWRSGRNSGNTIYF
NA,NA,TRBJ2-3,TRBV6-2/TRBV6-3,TGTGCCAGCAGTTACCGGAGGAGCACAGATACGCAGTATTTT,CASSYRRSTDTQYF
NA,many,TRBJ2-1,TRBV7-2,TGTGCCAGCAGCTTAGGACAAATGAATGAGCAGTTCTTC,CASSLGQMNEQFF
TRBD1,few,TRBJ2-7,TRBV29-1,TGCAGCGTTAGGGATGTAGCCAGGGGGCTTGGGGAGCAGTACTTC,CSVRDVARGLGEQYF
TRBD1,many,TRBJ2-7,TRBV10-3,TGTGCCATCAGCCCGGACAGGGGTGTCTACGAGCAGTACTTC,CAISPDRGVYEQYF
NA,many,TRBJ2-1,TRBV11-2,TGTGCCAGCAGCTTAAGGCCCGGGCCCTACAATGAGCAGTTCTTC,CASSLRPGPYNEQFF
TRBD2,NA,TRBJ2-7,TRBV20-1,TGCAGTGCCCGATCCCCCCGTAGCGGGTCCCGCTACGAGCAGTACTTC,CSARSPRSGSRYEQYF
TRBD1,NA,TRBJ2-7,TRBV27,TGTGCCAGCAGTGTGCATACAGGGGGTTCGCGCTACGAGCAGTACTTC,CASSVHTGGSRYEQYF
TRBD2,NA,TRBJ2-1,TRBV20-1,TGCAGTGCAAACGTAGCGGGGGCCGGGAACTGGGAGCAGTTCTTC,CSANVAGAGNWEQFF
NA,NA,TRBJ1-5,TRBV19,TGTGCCAGTAGTATAGATTACCGTGGGAGCAATCAGCCCCAGCATTTT,CASSIDYRGSNQPQHF
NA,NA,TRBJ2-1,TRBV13,TGTGCCAGCAGCTTATGGGATAGCTCCTACGAGCAGTTCTTC,CASSLWDSSYEQFF
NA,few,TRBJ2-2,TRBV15,TGTGCCTTCCGGACTGGCCCCACCGGGGAGCTGTTTTTT,CAFRTGPTGELFF
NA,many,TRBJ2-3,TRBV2,TGTGCCAGCAGGAGGACAGATACGCAGTATTTT,CASRRTDTQYF
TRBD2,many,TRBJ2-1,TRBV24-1,TGTGCCACCTCCGGACTAGCGGGAGTACCTTCCTACAATGAGCAGTTCTTC,CATSGLAGVPSYNEQFF
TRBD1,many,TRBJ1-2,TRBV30,TGTGCCTGGATCCTAGAGGGGACAGGAAGAGGCTACACCTTC,CAWILEGTGRGYTF
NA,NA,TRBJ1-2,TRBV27,TGTGCCAGCAGCCACGGACAGTACTATGGCTACACCTTC,CASSHGQYYGYTF
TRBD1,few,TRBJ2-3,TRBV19,TGTGCCAGTAGTCGGGACAGGGCGACAGATACGCAGTATTTT,CASSRDRATDTQYF
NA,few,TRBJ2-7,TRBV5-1,TGCGCCAGCGGCTTGGCGCCTCTGATGGCGGGGACCCACTACGAGCAGTACTTC,CASGLAPLMAGTHYEQYF
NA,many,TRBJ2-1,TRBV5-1,TGCGCCAGCAGCTTGGAGGTAGCGGAGGCGCACAATGAGCAGTTCTTC,CASSLEVAEAHNEQFF
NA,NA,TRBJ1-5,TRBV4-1,TGCGCCAGCAGCCAAGGAGGGGGGGGCCCAAATAGCAATCAGCCCCAGCATTTT,CASSQGGGGPNSNQPQHF
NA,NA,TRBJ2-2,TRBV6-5,TGTGCCAGCAGTTACGGGGCGAGCGGTAACACCGGGGAGCTGTTTTTT,CASSYGASGNTGELFF